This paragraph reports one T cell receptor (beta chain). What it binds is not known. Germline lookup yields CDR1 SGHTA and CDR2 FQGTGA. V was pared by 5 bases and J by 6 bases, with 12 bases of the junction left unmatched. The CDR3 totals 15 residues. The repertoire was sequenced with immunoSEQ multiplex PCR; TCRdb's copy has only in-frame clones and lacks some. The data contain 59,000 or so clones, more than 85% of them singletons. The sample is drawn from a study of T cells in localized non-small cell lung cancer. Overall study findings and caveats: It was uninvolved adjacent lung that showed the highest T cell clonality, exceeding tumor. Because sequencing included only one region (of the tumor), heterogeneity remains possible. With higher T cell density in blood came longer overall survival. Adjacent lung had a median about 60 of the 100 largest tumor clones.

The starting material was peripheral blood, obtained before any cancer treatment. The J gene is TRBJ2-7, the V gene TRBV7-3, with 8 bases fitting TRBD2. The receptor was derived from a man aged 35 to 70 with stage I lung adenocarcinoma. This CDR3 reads CASSLRAGAVVEQYF. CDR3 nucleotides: TGTGCCAGCAGCCTCAGAGCGGGAGCGGTGGTCGAGCAGTACTTC.